This T cell receptor (beta chain) originates from a study of cytomegalovirus exposure and HLA in healthy donors. About the research overall: Some 85 million unique TCRs from HLA-typed donors were held in an early data release. Whole-study results and caveats: The availability of immune exposure information extended only to CMV serostatus.

V lost 1 base to trimming and J lost 2 bases, with 10 bases between them. There are 15 residues in the CDR3. Germline lookup yields CDR1 SGHTA and CDR2 FQGTGA. Amplification used 60 Vbeta primers and 13 Jbeta primers. Profiling relied on immunoSEQ multiplex PCR, and the TCRdb table lists in-frame clones only, not all of them. The profile covers about 100,000 clones, with 76% appearing a single time and about 4% taken by the ten largest. On this clone itself: Its antigen is not identified.

V and J are TRBV7-3 and TRBJ2-3, with D perhaps TRBD2 (5 bases). The sample was PBMCs. The receptor's source is a woman aged 45-59 years in good health and CMV-seropositive. CDR3 nucleotide sequence: TGTGCCAGCAGCTTAATGGGGAGTTTCACAGATACGCAGTATTTT. This translates into CASSLMGSFTDTQYF. Full variable domain (outside the CDR3, taken from reference TRBV7-3 and TRBJ2-3): GAGVSQTPSNKVTEKGKYVELRCDPISGHTALYWYRQSLGQGPEFLIYFQGTGAADDSGLPNDRFFAVRPEGSVSTLKIQRTERGDSAVYLCASSLMGSFTDTQYFGPGTRLTVL.